In its sample, the clone carrying this T cell receptor beta chain was seen once. Its antigen remains unidentified. Germline values: CDR1 MNHNS, CDR2 SASEGT. The CDR3 length is 10 residues. Between the trimmed V and J ends, which lost 5 bases and 11 bases, there was a span of 9 bases. This specimen belongs to a study of shared clonotypes between healthy human individuals. Points from the study as a whole: Despite large depth, sorted-subset datasets appeared incompletely sequenced. Non-shared clonotypes had lower generation probabilities than clonotypes shared by all four sorted-subset donors.

All donors were healthy HIV-negative adults lacking recent acute infections or vaccinations. Partitioning of CD4+ cells yielded a CD45RA+ naive subset and a CD45RA-negative memory subset. Sequencing used immunoSEQ multiplex PCR; TCRdb keeps in-frame clones, though not all of them. The sample has about 980,000 clones, over 60% seen once; the top ten hold around 1.5%. Sequenced sample: memory CD4+ T cells sorted from blood. As to subset: CD45RA-negative fraction. This TCR came from a man younger than 35 in good health. This chain links TRBV6-1 with TRBJ1-1; D ambiguous. The CDR3 DNA follows: TGTGCCAGCAGTTATTCAATGGCTTTCTTT. This gives the protein CASSYSMAFF.